The 22 T cell receptor beta chains below were found in one sample sequenced in a study of radiotherapy plus CTLA-4 blockade in lung cancer. Here immunoSEQ multiplex PCR was the method, and the copy in TCRdb shows in-frame clones only, minus some. The table records approximately 45,000 clones, roughly 65% of them present only once. This material consisted of peripheral blood, taken from a patient treated with radiotherapy plus ipilimumab. These receptors came from a human donor with non-small cell lung cancer who had a partial response to radiotherapy plus ipilimumab.

J is TRBJ2-3 and V is TRBV9, with TRBD2 matching over 8 bases. CDR1 is SGDLS and CDR2 is YYNGEE in the germline V gene. The CDR3 extends over 14 amino acids. V shed 5 bases and J 4 bases; nucleotides not matched to a gene: 6. CDR3 sequence reads: CASSPGTSADTQYF. CDR3 DNA sequence: TGTGCCAGCAGTCCTGGGACTAGTGCAGATACGCAGTATTTT.

The chain uses TRBV19 and TRBJ1-1; the match to TRBD1 covers 8 bases. Germline-derived CDR1 and CDR2 are LNHDA and SQIVND (reference sequence). Trimming removed 5 bases from V and 0 bases from J; junction bases left unmatched: 14. The CDR3 length is 18 residues. CDR3 amino acids: CASSFSQGARSLNTEAFF. DNA of the CDR3: TGTGCCAGTAGTTTCTCGCAGGGGGCGCGAAGCTTGAACACTGAAGCTTTCTTT.

This clone was recorded a few times. The chain carries TRBV12-1 and TRBJ2-7; the table gives TRBD2 as D, unverified against the DNA. TRBV12-1 is an annotated pseudogene. The CDR3 has 18 residues. CDR3 DNA sequence: TGTGCCAGCAGAGACCTCGGGGTGGGCGGCCCAAGCTCCTACGAGCAGTACTTC. This codes for CASRDLGVGGPSSYEQYF.

The CDR3: CASRGTENTEAFF. The CDR3 coding sequence is TGTGCCAGCAGAGGGACAGAGAACACTGAAGCTTTCTTT. The genes are TRBV6-5 and TRBJ1-1, with 7 bases fitting TRBD1. Trimming took 6 bases from V and 1 from J; bases not matched to a gene: 2. CDR1 is MNHEY, CDR2 SVGAGI, per germline. The CDR3 runs to 13 residues.

This sequence joins TRBV6-5 and TRBJ1-2; the D gene is possibly TRBD1 (6 bases). Deletions cut 4 bases from V and 13 bases from J, with 19 bases between. This CDR3 contains 13 residues. Per germline, CDR1 MNHEY and CDR2 SVGAGI. The CDR3 sequence: CASSSAGVDVPTF. The CDR3, as DNA: TGTGCCAGCAGTTCGGCAGGGGTCGACGTACCCACCTTC.

The V and J genes are TRBV5-1 and TRBJ2-1; D is perhaps TRBD1 (6 bases). V lost 1 base and J lost 4, with 12 bases in between. CDR1 SGHRS and CDR2 YFSETQ come from the germline V gene. The CDR3 covers 15 residues. CDR3 loop: CASSLMPGEYNEQFF. CDR3 sequence (DNA): TGCGCCAGCAGCTTGATGCCAGGGGAGTACAATGAGCAGTTCTTC.

The rearrangement links TRBV30 to TRBJ1-2; possible D gene TRBD1, 5 bases. The CDR3 loop spans 16 amino acids. V was shortened by 0 bases and J by 1 base, with 15 bases between the two germline ends. CDR1 is GTSNPN and CDR2 is SVGIG in the germline V gene (reference sequence). CDR3 in DNA: TGTGCCTGGAGTGTACCCTCCACAGGCTTTAACTATGGCTACACCTTC. Amino acids: CAWSVPSTGFNYGYTF.

The V and J genes are TRBV15 and TRBJ2-7; tentatively, D is TRBD1 (5 bases). Germline CDR1 LNHNV, CDR2 YYDKDF (reference sequence). This CDR3 spans 14 amino acids. V was pared by 0 bases and J by 3 bases, with 9 bases between. CDR3 sequence (DNA): TGTGCCACCAGCAGAGATAGAACAGGCTACGAGCAGTACTTC. This translates into CATSRDRTGYEQYF.

This rearrangement joins TRBV6-1 to TRBJ1-2; 10 bases are a match to TRBD1. V gave up 6 bases and J gave up 7 bases; unmatched junction bases: 5. This CDR3 comprises 13 residues. Per germline, CDR1 MNHNS and CDR2 SASEGT. The CDR3 is CASRGTGDFGYTF. The CDR3 DNA reads TGTGCCAGCAGAGGGACAGGGGATTTTGGCTACACCTTC.

The chain is built from TRBV6-6 and TRBJ1-1; perhaps TRBD1 as D (5 bases). This CDR3 region has 15 residues. CDR1 and CDR2 from the germline V gene are MNHNY and SVGAGI (reference sequence). V shed 6 bases and J shed 4 bases, with 18 bases lying between them. The CDR3 coding sequence is TGTGCCAGCAGCCGTCGGAGGGACGAACCCACTGAAGCTTTCTTT. As protein: CASSRRRDEPTEAFF.

V is TRBV23-1 and J is TRBJ2-7, with 10 bases that match TRBD1. TRBV23-1 is noted as an ORF with a role that remains uncertain. The CDR3 extends over 16 amino acids. Trimming took 5 bases from V and 7 from J; bases not matched to a gene: 14. The CDR3 coding sequence is TGCGCCAGCAGTGTCACGACGAGACAGGGGGCTCAAGAGCAGTACTTC. It is translated as CASSVTTRQGAQEQYF.

A remark on this clone: Other nucleotide sequences in the sample specify the same CDR3. V gene TRBV5-6 combines with J gene TRBJ2-5, with 13 bases identical to TRBD2. V dropped 2 bases and J dropped 2; count of bases not matched to a gene: 0. The CDR3 is 15 amino acids. The germline gives CDR1 SGHDT, CDR2 YYEEEE. The CDR3 nucleotides read TGTGCCAGCAGCTTACTAGCGGGAGGGCAAGAGACCCAGTACTTC. This translates into CASSLLAGGQETQYF.

The rearrangement uses TRBV27 and TRBJ2-7; TRBD2 matches at 7 bases. The V segment lost 3 bases and the J segment 0 bases; nucleotides outside the gene matches: 8. Germline assignment: CDR1 MNHEY and CDR2 SMNVEV (reference sequence). The CDR3 runs to 16 residues. The CDR3 DNA follows: TGTGCCAGCAGTTTTTCAAGCGGGGAGAGCTCCTACGAGCAGTACTTC. Its translation: CASSFSSGESSYEQYF.

The V call is TRBV20-1, the J call TRBJ2-3; possible D gene TRBD2, 5 bases. CDR1 and CDR2 from the germline V gene are DFQATT and SNEGSKA (reference sequence). The ends were cut back, 6 bases at V and 6 bases at J, with 10 bases in the middle. The CDR3 is made up of 11 amino acids. DNA of the CDR3: TGCAGTGCCTCACTAGAGGATACGCAGTATTTT. As protein: CSASLEDTQYF.

J is TRBJ2-2 and V is TRBV18; 7 bases fit TRBD1. Trimming cost V 3 bases and J 2 bases; bases outside gene matches: 3. The CDR3 contains 15 residues. Per the germline V gene, CDR1 is KGHSH and CDR2 is LQKENI. The CDR3: CASSPGTDNTGELFF. The DNA of the CDR3 is TGTGCCAGCTCACCCGGGACAGATAACACCGGGGAGCTGTTTTTT.

The V gene is TRBV4-3, the J gene TRBJ2-3; 10 bases map to TRBD2. V lost 0 bases and J lost 0; bases outside the gene matches: 6. This CDR3 is built from 18 residues. Germline V gene data show CDR1 as LGHNA and CDR2 as YSLEER. The CDR3 here is CASSQDPPSGGSTDTQYF. The CDR3 DNA reads TGCGCCAGCAGCCAAGACCCACCTAGCGGGGGTAGCACAGATACGCAGTATTTT.

The J gene is TRBJ2-7, the V gene TRBV4-1; no definite D call. The V gene's germline CDR1 is MGHRA and CDR2 YSYEKL. CDR3 length equals 15 residues. The V and J ends lost 2 bases and 1 base respectively, with 12 bases between them. The DNA of the CDR3 is TGCGCCAGCAGCCAAACCGACACCGGATCCTACGAGCAGTACTTC. Amino acid sequence: CASSQTDTGSYEQYF.

The chain is built from TRBV19 and TRBJ2-1; TRBD2 is a possible D gene (7 bases). V was shortened by 4 bases and J by 7 bases, with 17 bases between the two germline ends. CDR3 length: 15 residues. The germline V gene has CDR1 LNHDA and CDR2 SQIVND (reference sequence). CDR3 nucleotides: TGTGCCAGTAGTACCGGGGGAAGGGGGGGGAATGAGCAGTTCTTC. As protein: CASSTGGRGGNEQFF.

About this clone itself: The junction shows a germline mismatch at one end, possibly a read error. The same CDR3 is also encoded by other DNA sequences in this sample. The J gene is TRBJ1-2, the V gene TRBV18; a weak D match, TRBD1 (5 bases). This CDR3 has 15 amino acids. CDR1 and CDR2 (germline): KGHSH, LQKENI. In DNA, the CDR3 is TGTGCCAGTTCACCACCTTTGGCACAGGTGCCGCGCTACACCTTC. It specifies CASSPPLAQVPRYTF.

This chain joins TRBV29-1 and TRBJ2-5; 12 bases match TRBD1. With 4 bases clipped from V and 7 bases from J, the junction kept 4 bases outside the gene matches. There are 13 residues in the CDR3. Germline V gene sequence: CDR1 SQVTM, CDR2 ANQGSEA. The CDR3 sequence: CSVVGTGGWTQYF. The CDR3 DNA sequence: TGCAGCGTTGTAGGGACAGGGGGCTGGACCCAGTACTTC.

The chain carries TRBV5-1 and TRBJ2-5; TRBD2 matches 8 bases. The J call may be incorrect, as the DNA end agrees better with TRBJ2-7. Germline V gene lookup returns CDR1 SGHRS and CDR2 YFSETQ. The CDR3 is 15 residues long. The CDR3 DNA reads as TGCGCCAGCAGCTCAACGGGAGGGCCAGTTTTCGAGCAGTACTTC. As protein: CASSSTGGPVFEQYF.

V and J are TRBV7-2 and TRBJ1-1, with D maybe TRBD1 (6 bases). Germline V gene data show CDR1 as SGHTA and CDR2 as FQGNSA. This CDR3 is built from 16 residues. V was shortened by 5 bases and J by 1 base, with 17 bases between the two germline ends. CDR3 residues: CASSLRFGTPNTEAFF. The CDR3 coding sequence is TGTGCCAGCAGCCTTAGGTTTGGGACACCGAACACTGAAGCTTTCTTT.